These 9 T cell receptor beta chains came from one sample sequenced in a study of T cells in localized non-small cell lung cancer. This table comes from immunoSEQ multiplex PCR, and its TCRdb copy is limited to in-frame clones, with some not included. Seen here are around 64,000 clones, roughly 79% observed once, and the top ten hold around 4.3%. The starting material was PBMCs, obtained before any cancer treatment. These receptors all come from a man aged 35 to 69 with stage II lung adenocarcinoma.

V and J are TRBV19 and TRBJ1-5, with unresolved D. V shed 3 bases and J shed 2 bases, with 5 bases lying between them. The germline V gene encodes CDR1 LNHDA and CDR2 SQIVND (reference sequence). This CDR3 comprises 13 residues. CDR3 in amino acids: CASSIWGNQPQHF. DNA of the CDR3: TGTGCCAGTAGTATTTGGGGCAATCAGCCCCAGCATTTT. Combining the CDR3 with reference TRBV19 and TRBJ1-5 gives the whole variable domain DGGITQSPKYLFRKEGQNVTLSCEQNLNHDAMYWYRQDPGQGLRLIYYSQIVNDFQKGDIAEGYSVSREKKESFPLTVTSAQKNPTAFYLCASSIWGNQPQHFGDGTRLSIL.

The chain has TRBV2 and TRBJ2-7, with D perhaps given as TRBD1 or TRBD2 (7 bases each). CDR3 length: 13 residues. The V gene lost 8 bases and the J gene lost 4 bases, with 15 bases spanning the gap. CDR1 and CDR2 from the germline V gene are SNHLY and FYNNEI. This chain's CDR3 is CASRGDRTYEQYF. The CDR3 DNA reads TGTGCCAGCCGGGGGGACAGAACTTACGAGCAGTACTTC.

The chain uses TRBV4-2 and TRBJ1-4; D is undetermined. Germline CDR1 and CDR2: LGHNA and YNFKEQ. CDR3 size: 17 residues. V lost 0 bases, J lost 0 bases, and 11 bases lay in between. The DNA of the CDR3 is TGTGCCAGCAGCCAAGATCATCGGACCGCAACTAATGAAAAACTGTTTTTT. Protein: CASSQDHRTATNEKLFF.

This chain uses TRBV4-3 with TRBJ2-7; either TRBD1 or TRBD2 may fit D (5 bases each). Trimming removed 0 bases at V and 0 bases at J, with 9 bases between. Germline CDR1 is LGHNA and CDR2 is YSLEER. CDR3 length: 15 residues. The CDR3 DNA reads as TGCGCCAGCAGCCAAGATGTGAGGGGCTCCTACGAGCAGTACTTC. The encoded protein is CASSQDVRGSYEQYF.

This clone was picked up one time. The V call is TRBV7-8, the J call TRBJ2-1, with TRBD2 matching 11 bases. The germline gives CDR1 SGHVS, CDR2 FQNEAQ. The CDR3 sequence is 20 residues long. Trimming removed 5 bases from V and 4 bases from J; junction bases left unmatched: 19. The CDR3 spells CASSTPGQGASGRYYNEQFF. CDR3 sequence (DNA): TGTGCCAGCAGCACCCCGGGACAGGGTGCTAGCGGGAGGTATTACAATGAGCAGTTCTTC.

J is TRBJ2-3 and V is TRBV5-6, with 9 bases that match TRBD2. The CDR3 length is 18 residues. The germline gives CDR1 SGHDT, CDR2 YYEEEE. The junction had 9 bases not matched to a gene; V was cut back by 1 base and J by 0 bases. CDR3 region: CASSLFGKTSGSTDTQYF. DNA for the CDR3: TGTGCCAGCAGCTTGTTTGGGAAAACTAGCGGGAGCACAGATACGCAGTATTTT.

The chain is built from TRBV4-3 and TRBJ1-3; weak D call: TRBD1 (5 bases). V dropped 4 bases and J dropped 0 bases, with 13 bases sitting between them. The CDR3 covers 16 residues. Germline V gives CDR1 LGHNA, CDR2 YSLEER. In DNA, the CDR3 is TGCGCCAGCAGCCCGGGCGAGGGGCTCTCTGGAAACACCATATATTTT. Residues: CASSPGEGLSGNTIYF.

The rearrangement joins TRBV7-2 to TRBJ2-1, with 9 bases fitting TRBD2. From germline, CDR1 is SGHTA and CDR2 FQGNSA. J was trimmed by 9 bases and V by 2 bases; bases with no gene match: 11. CDR3 size: 16 residues. The CDR3 is CASSLRVSGSRGEQFF. In DNA form, the CDR3 reads TGTGCCAGCAGCTTAAGGGTTAGCGGGAGTAGGGGTGAGCAGTTCTTC.

This clone turned up a few times. The chain couples TRBV7-9 to TRBJ1-1; D gene unclear. The CDR3 loop spans 13 amino acids. The V end lost 2 bases, the J end lost 1 base, and 5 bases lay between the germline ends. Germline CDR1 reads SEHNR; CDR2 reads FQNEAQ (reference sequence). The CDR3 DNA is TGTGCCAGCAGCTTAAACACGAACACTGAAGCTTTCTTT. Translating it yields CASSLNTNTEAFF. The whole variable domain, filled in from reference TRBV7-9 and TRBJ1-1, reads DTGVSQNPRHKITKRGQNVTFRCDPISEHNRLYWYRQTLGQGPEFLTYFQNEAQLEKSRLLSDRFSAERPKGSFSTLEIQRTEQGDSAMYLCASSLNTNTEAFFGQGTRLTVV.